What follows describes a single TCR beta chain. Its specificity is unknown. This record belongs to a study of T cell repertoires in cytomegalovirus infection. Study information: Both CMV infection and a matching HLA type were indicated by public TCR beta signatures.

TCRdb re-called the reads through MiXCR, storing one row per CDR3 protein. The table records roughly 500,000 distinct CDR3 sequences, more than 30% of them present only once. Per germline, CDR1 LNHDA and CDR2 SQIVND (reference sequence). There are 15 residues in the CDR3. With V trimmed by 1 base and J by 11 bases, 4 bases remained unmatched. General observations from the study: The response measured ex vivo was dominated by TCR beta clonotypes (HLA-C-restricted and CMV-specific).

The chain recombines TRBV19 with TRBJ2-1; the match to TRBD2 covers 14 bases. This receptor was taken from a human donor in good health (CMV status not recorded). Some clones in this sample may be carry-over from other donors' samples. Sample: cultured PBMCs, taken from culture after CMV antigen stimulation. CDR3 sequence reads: CASSIGLAGGRKQFF. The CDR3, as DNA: TGTGCCAGTAGTATAGGACTAGCGGGAGGGCGCAAGCAGTTCTTC.